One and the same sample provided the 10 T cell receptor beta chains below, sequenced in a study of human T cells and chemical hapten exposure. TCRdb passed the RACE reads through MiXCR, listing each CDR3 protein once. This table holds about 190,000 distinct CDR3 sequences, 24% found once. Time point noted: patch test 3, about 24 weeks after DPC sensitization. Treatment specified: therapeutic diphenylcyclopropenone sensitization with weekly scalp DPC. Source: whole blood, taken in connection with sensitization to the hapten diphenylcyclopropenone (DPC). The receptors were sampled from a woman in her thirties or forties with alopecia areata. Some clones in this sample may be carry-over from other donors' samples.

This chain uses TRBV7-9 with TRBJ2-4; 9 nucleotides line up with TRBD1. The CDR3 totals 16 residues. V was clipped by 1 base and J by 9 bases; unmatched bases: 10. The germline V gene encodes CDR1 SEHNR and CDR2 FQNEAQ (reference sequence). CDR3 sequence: CASSLVGQGRQGIQYF. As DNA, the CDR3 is TGTGCCAGCAGCTTAGTGGGACAGGGACGTCAAGGCATTCAGTACTTC.

DNA of the CDR3: TGCAGCGTTGAGGGCGGAGGGCGGCCAGATACGCAGTATTTT. Residues: CSVEGGGRPDTQYF. The rearrangement links TRBV29-1 to TRBJ2-3; D is possibly TRBD2 (6 bases). CDR1 is SQVTM and CDR2 is ANQGSEA in the germline V gene. V gave up 3 bases and J gave up 4 bases, with 14 bases separating them. The CDR3 is made up of 14 amino acids.

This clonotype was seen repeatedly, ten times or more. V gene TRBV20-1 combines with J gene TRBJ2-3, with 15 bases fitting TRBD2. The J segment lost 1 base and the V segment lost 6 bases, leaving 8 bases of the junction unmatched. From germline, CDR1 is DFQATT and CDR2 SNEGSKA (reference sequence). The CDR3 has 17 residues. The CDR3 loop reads CSARGLAGGRGTDTQYF. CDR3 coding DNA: TGCAGTGCGCGGGGACTAGCGGGAGGCCGGGGCACAGATACGCAGTATTTT.

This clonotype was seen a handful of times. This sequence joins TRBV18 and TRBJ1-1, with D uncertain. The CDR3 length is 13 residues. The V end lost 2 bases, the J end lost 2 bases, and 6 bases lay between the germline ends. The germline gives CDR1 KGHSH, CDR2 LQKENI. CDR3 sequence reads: CASSPYANTEAFF. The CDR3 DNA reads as TGTGCCAGCTCACCATACGCTAACACTGAAGCTTTCTTT.

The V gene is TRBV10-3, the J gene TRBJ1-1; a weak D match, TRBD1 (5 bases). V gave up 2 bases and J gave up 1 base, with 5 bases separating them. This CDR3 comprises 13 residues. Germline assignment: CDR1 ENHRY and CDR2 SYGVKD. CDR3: CAISEGGNTEAFF. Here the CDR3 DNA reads TGTGCCATCAGTGAGGGGGGGAACACTGAAGCTTTCTTT.

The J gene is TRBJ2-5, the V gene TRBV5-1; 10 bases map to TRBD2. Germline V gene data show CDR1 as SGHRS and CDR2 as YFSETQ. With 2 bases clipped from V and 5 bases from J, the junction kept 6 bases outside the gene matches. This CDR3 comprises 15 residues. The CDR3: CASSLKREGDETQYF. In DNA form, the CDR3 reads TGCGCCAGCAGCTTAAAGCGGGAGGGCGATGAGACCCAGTACTTC.

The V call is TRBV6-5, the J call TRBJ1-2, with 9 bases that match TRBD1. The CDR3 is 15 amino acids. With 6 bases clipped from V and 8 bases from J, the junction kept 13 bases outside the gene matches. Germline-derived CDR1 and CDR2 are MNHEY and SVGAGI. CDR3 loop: CASRRGLDRGGGYTF. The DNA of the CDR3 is TGTGCCAGCAGAAGGGGTTTGGACAGGGGAGGGGGCTACACCTTC.

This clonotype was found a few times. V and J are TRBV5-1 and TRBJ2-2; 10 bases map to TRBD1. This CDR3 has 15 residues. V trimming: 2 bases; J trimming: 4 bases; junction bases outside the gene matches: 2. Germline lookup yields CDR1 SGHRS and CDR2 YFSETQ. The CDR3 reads CASSFRDRGTGELFF. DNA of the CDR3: TGCGCCAGCAGCTTCCGGGACAGGGGCACCGGGGAGCTGTTTTTT.

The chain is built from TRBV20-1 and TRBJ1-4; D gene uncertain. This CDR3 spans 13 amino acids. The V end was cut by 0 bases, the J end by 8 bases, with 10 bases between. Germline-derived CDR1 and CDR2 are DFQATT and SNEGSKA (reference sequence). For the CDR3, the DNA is TGCAGTGCTAGAGATCCAATGGGGGAAAAACTGTTTTTT. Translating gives CSARDPMGEKLFF.

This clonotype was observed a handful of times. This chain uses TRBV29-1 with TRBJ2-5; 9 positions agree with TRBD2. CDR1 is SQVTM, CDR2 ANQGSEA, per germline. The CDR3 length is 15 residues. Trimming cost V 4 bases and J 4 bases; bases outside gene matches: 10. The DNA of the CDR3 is TGCAGCGTTGGTAGAGCGGGAGGTGCCGGAGAGACCCAGTACTTC. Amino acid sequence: CSVGRAGGAGETQYF.